These 19 T cell receptor beta chains were all obtained from the same sample, sequenced in a study of OX40 agonist ivuxolimab in advanced cancers. Library prep was done by the immunoSEQ multiplex PCR assay. The table comes from immuneACCESS by way of TCRdb, which keeps in-frame sequences with V and J called. Part of the clones is missing from these tables; in studies checked, under half for an unresolved V gene and the rest for unknown reasons. This sample comprises roughly 42,000 clones, roughly nine tenths of them detected only once. The ten most abundant clones make up 25% to 30% of the sample. This specimen consisted of CD4+ or CD8+ T cells sorted from blood, obtained in a trial of the OX40 agonist ivuxolimab. These receptors all stem from an adult with an advanced solid tumor such as melanoma, head and neck, liver or kidney cancer.

This sequence joins TRBV6-6 and TRBJ2-5; D unclear. Germline-derived CDR1 and CDR2 are MNHNY and SVGAGI (reference sequence). This CDR3 has 12 residues. V lost 7 bases and J lost 5, with 11 bases in between. The CDR3 reads CASTEPPETQYF. In DNA form, the CDR3 reads TGTGCCAGCACCGAACCCCCGGAGACCCAGTACTTC.

The rearrangement links TRBV6-5 to TRBJ1-2; maybe TRBD1 (6 bases). The V end was cut by 2 bases, the J end by 7 bases, with 8 bases between. Per germline, CDR1 MNHEY and CDR2 SVGAGI. This CDR3 is built from 12 residues. CDR3 in DNA: TGTGCCAGCAGTTACGGCAGGGGTGGCTACACCTTC. It encodes CASSYGRGGYTF.

The sample holds one count of this clone. The chain joins TRBV28 to TRBJ1-5; TRBD1 is a possible D gene (6 bases). Trimming cost V 2 bases and J 9 bases, with 17 bases left between them. The CDR3 totals 15 residues. Germline CDR1 MDHEN, CDR2 SYDVKM. CDR3 protein: CASSLGTQALWPQHF. The CDR3 bases are TGTGCCAGCAGTTTAGGGACACAGGCTTTATGGCCCCAGCATTTT.

The CDR3: CAWSGGQLNYEQYF. The CDR3 bases are TGTGCCTGGAGTGGGGGACAGTTGAACTACGAGCAGTACTTC. This rearrangement joins TRBV30 to TRBJ2-5, with 7 bases aligning to TRBD1. Matching the DNA end better, TRBJ2-7 makes the J call doubtful. The V gene's germline CDR1 is GTSNPN and CDR2 SVGIG (reference sequence). The length of the CDR3 is 14 residues.

CDR3 residues: CASSLRQSYGYTF. DNA of the CDR3: TGTGCCAGCAGCTTACGGCAGTCCTATGGCTACACCTTC. This chain joins TRBV7-9 and TRBJ1-2; D is unclear. V was pared by 2 bases and J by 4 bases, with 8 bases between. Germline V gives CDR1 SEHNR, CDR2 FQNEAQ (reference sequence). CDR3 length: 13 residues.

The chain uses TRBV29-1 and TRBJ2-1; TRBD1 is a possible D gene (6 bases). The germline V gene has CDR1 SQVTM and CDR2 ANQGSEA. V was shortened by 7 bases and J by 4 bases, with 11 bases between the two germline ends. CDR3 length: 12 amino acids. The CDR3 bases are TGCAGCGGACGACAGGCGTACAATGAGCAGTTCTTC. Its translation: CSGRQAYNEQFF.

Here the CDR3 reads CASSINLGLAGVTDTQYF. The CDR3 nucleotides are TGTGCCAGTAGTATAAATTTAGGGCTAGCGGGAGTGACAGATACGCAGTATTTT. The V call is TRBV19, the J call TRBJ2-3, with TRBD2 matching 10 bases. Germline values: CDR1 LNHDA, CDR2 SQIVND (reference sequence). The CDR3 loop spans 18 amino acids. V lost 2 bases and J lost 3; bases outside the gene matches: 11.

V gene TRBV7-2 combines with J gene TRBJ2-1; D unclear. Germline CDR1 and CDR2: SGHTA and FQGNSA. Between the trimmed V and J ends, which lost 4 bases and 8 bases, there was a span of 12 bases. CDR3 length equals 13 residues. CDR3 coding DNA: TGTGCCAGCAGCTACCTTTCAAGCCATGAGCAGTTCTTC. Translated: CASSYLSSHEQFF. Using reference TRBV7-2 and TRBJ2-1 for the parts outside the CDR3, the full variable domain is GAGVSQSPSNKVTEKGKDVELRCDPISGHTALYWYRQSLGQGLEFLIYFQGNSAPDKSGLPSDRFSAERTGGSVSTLTIQRTQQEDSAVYLCASSYLSSHEQFFGPGTRLTVL.

This chain connects TRBV28 to TRBJ1-1, with a tentative D call TRBD1 (5 bases). The CDR3 is made up of 15 amino acids. Germline assignment: CDR1 MDHEN and CDR2 SYDVKM. Trimming pared 5 bases from V and 0 bases from J, leaving 13 bases between. The CDR3 protein is CASSLPQELNTEAFF. DNA for the CDR3: TGTGCCAGCAGTCTACCACAGGAGTTGAACACTGAAGCTTTCTTT.

The chain combines TRBV12-5 with TRBJ2-3; D call uncertain. The CDR3 contains 13 residues. Germline V lookup: CDR1 LGHNT, CDR2 FRNRAP. Between the trimmed V and J ends, which lost 6 bases and 4 bases, there was a span of 11 bases. The CDR3 DNA sequence: TGTGCTAGTGGAGAAGGGCTCGCAGATACGCAGTATTTT. Its protein is CASGEGLADTQYF.

V is TRBV15 and J is TRBJ2-4; 7 nucleotides line up with TRBD2. Germline CDR1 is LNHNV and CDR2 is YYDKDF (reference sequence). The CDR3 runs to 20 residues. V trimming: 2 bases; J trimming: 1 base; junction bases outside the gene matches: 17. The CDR3 DNA sequence: TGTGCCACCAGCAGACAGCGGGAAGGGTTTCTTATACGGGCCAAAAACATTCAGTACTTC. It specifies CATSRQREGFLIRAKNIQYF.

The CDR3 loop reads CASSLTGAYEQYF. DNA of the CDR3: TGTGCCAGCAGCTTGACAGGGGCCTACGAGCAGTACTTC. The J gene is TRBJ2-7, the V gene TRBV7-2, with 8 bases that match TRBD1. Germline V lookup: CDR1 SGHTA, CDR2 FQGNSA. The CDR3 covers 13 residues. V lost 3 bases to trimming and J lost 2 bases; unmatched junction nucleotides: 0.

This rearrangement joins TRBV29-1 to TRBJ2-7; D remains unclear. This CDR3 comprises 13 residues. With 2 bases removed from V and 0 bases from J, the gap between germline ends came to 8 bases. Germline loops: CDR1 SQVTM, CDR2 ANQGSEA. The CDR3 is CSVESSRSYEQYF. The CDR3, as DNA: TGCAGCGTTGAAAGTTCGCGCTCCTACGAGCAGTACTTC.

V gene TRBV27 combines with J gene TRBJ2-7; 7 nucleotides align to TRBD2. Looked up from germline, CDR1 is MNHEY and CDR2 is SMNVEV (reference sequence). V was clipped by 4 bases and J by 3 bases; unmatched bases: 6. The CDR3 is 14 amino acids. The CDR3 DNA is TGTGCCAGCAGTTCCCGGACTAGAATCTACGAGCAGTACTTC. Translating gives CASSSRTRIYEQYF.

The chain links TRBV6-6 to TRBJ1-2; the D gene is possibly TRBD1 (6 bases). Trimming shortened V by 1 base and J by 7 bases, and 10 bases separated the two germline ends. The germline gives CDR1 MNHNY, CDR2 SVGAGI (reference sequence). The CDR3 spans 13 residues. DNA of the CDR3: TGTGCCAGCAGTTACTTTACAGGGAGTGGCTACACCTTC. Translated, it gives CASSYFTGSGYTF.

V and J are TRBV7-2 and TRBJ2-7; TRBD1 might be the D (6 bases). Germline CDR1 SGHTA, CDR2 FQGNSA. V shed 4 bases and J shed 0 bases, with 7 bases lying between them. This CDR3 comprises 13 residues. CDR3 loop: CASSYRVSYEQYF. For the CDR3, the DNA is TGTGCCAGCAGCTACAGGGTCTCCTACGAGCAGTACTTC.

The chain joins TRBV7-8 to TRBJ1-1, with 8 bases that match TRBD1. In germline, CDR1 is SGHVS, CDR2 FQNEAQ. With 5 bases clipped from V and 5 bases from J, the junction kept 10 bases outside the gene matches. There are 15 residues in the CDR3. CDR3 DNA: TGTGCCAGCAGCACCCGGACAGGGATTAGGACTGAAGCTTTCTTT. It specifies CASSTRTGIRTEAFF.

This sequence joins TRBV6-5 and TRBJ2-7; D might be TRBD2 (6 bases). Trimming shortened V by 2 bases and J by 2 bases, and 13 bases separated the two germline ends. CDR1 is MNHEY, CDR2 SVGAGI, per germline. This CDR3 spans 15 amino acids. The CDR3 is CASSYTPGATYEQYF. CDR3 bases: TGTGCCAGCAGTTACACGCCGGGAGCCACCTACGAGCAGTACTTC.

The chain recombines TRBV7-8 with TRBJ2-5; TRBD2 is a possible D gene (6 bases). V lost 1 base to trimming and J lost 4 bases, with 13 bases between them. Per germline, CDR1 SGHVS and CDR2 FQNEAQ. This CDR3 is 15 amino acids long. CDR3 nucleotide sequence: TGTGCCAGCAGCTTAGACTCGGGAGAGGGAGAGACCCAGTACTTC. Encoded protein: CASSLDSGEGETQYF.